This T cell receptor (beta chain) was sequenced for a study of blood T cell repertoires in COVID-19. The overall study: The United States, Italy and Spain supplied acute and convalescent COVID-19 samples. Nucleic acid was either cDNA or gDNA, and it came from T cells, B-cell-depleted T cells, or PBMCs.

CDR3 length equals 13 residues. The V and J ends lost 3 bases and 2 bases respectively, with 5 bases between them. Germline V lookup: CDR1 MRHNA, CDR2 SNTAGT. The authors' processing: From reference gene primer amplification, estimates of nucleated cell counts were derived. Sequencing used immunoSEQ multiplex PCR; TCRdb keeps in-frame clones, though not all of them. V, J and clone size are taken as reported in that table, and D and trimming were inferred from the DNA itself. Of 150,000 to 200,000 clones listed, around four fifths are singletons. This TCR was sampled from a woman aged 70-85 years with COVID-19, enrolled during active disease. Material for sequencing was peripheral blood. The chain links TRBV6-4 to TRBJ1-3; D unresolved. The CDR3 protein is CASSEQPGNTIYF. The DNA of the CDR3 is TGTGCCAGCAGTGAACAGCCTGGAAACACCATATATTTT.